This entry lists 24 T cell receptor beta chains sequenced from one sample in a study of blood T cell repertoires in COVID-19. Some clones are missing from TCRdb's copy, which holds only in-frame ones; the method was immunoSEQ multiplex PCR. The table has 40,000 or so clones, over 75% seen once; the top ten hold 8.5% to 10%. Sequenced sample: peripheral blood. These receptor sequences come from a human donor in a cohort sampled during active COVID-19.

The CDR3 coding sequence is TGTGCCAGCAACCCCGCATGGGACAGGCGGACGGATGGCTACACCTTC. Amino acid sequence: CASNPAWDRRTDGYTF. The rearrangement uses TRBV27 and TRBJ1-2; 8 bases are a match to TRBD1. The CDR3 runs 16 residues. Germline V CDR1 and CDR2: MNHEY, SMNVEV (reference sequence). Unmatched junction bases numbered 16, after V lost 7 bases and J lost 6 bases.

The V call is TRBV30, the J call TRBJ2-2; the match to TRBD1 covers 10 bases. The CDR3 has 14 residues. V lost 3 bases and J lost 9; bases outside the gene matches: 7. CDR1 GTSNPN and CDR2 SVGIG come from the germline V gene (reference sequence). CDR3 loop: CAWRTTGGLRELFF. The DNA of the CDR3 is TGTGCCTGGAGGACGACAGGGGGCTTGAGGGAGCTGTTTTTT.

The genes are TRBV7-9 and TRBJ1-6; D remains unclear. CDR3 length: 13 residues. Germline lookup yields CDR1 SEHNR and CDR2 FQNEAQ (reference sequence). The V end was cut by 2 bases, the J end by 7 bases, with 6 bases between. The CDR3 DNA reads TGTGCCAGCAGCTTAAATCAAAATTCACCCCTCCACTTT. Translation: CASSLNQNSPLHF. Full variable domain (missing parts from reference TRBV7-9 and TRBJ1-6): DTGVSQNPRHKITKRGQNVTFRCDPISEHNRLYWYRQTLGQGPEFLTYFQNEAQLEKSRLLSDRFSAERPKGSFSTLEIQRTEQGDSAMYLCASSLNQNSPLHFGNGTRLTVT.

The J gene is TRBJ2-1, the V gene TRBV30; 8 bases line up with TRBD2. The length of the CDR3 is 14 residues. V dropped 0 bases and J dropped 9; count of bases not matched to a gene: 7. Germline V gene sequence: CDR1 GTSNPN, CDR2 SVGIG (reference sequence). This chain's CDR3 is CAWSVPSGLSEQFF. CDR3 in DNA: TGTGCCTGGAGTGTACCTAGCGGGCTAAGTGAGCAGTTCTTC.

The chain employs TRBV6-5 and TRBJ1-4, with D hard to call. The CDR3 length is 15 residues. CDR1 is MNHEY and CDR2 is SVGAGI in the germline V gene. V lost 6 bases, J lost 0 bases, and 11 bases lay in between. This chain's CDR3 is CASRRWSATNEKLFF. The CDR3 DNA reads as TGTGCCAGCAGACGTTGGAGTGCAACTAATGAAAAACTGTTTTTT.

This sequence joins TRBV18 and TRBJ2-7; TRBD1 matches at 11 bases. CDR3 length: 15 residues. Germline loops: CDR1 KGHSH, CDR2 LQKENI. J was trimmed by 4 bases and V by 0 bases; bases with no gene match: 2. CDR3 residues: CASSPPDRGLYEQYF. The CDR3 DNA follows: TGTGCCAGCTCACCACCGGACAGGGGGCTTTACGAGCAGTACTTC.

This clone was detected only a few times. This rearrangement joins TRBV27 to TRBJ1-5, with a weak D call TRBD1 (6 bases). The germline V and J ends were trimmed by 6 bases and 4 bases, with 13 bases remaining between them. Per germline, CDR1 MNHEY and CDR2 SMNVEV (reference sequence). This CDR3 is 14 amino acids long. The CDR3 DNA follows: TGTGCCAGCAGAACAGGGAAGTGGAATCAGCCCCAGCATTTT. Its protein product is CASRTGKWNQPQHF.

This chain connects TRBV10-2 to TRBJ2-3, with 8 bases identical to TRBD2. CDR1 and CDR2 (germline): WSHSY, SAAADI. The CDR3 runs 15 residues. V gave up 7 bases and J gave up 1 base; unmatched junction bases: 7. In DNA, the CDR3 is TGCGCCAGCAAAGGGAGCGGGGGTCGCACAGATACGCAGTATTTT. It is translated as CASKGSGGRTDTQYF.

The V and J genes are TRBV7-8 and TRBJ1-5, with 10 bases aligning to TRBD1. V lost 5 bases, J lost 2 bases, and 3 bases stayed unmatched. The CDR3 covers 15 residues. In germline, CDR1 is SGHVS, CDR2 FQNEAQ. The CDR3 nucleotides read TGTGCCAGCAGCCCCGGGACAGGGGGCAATCAGCCCCAGCATTTT. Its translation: CASSPGTGGNQPQHF.

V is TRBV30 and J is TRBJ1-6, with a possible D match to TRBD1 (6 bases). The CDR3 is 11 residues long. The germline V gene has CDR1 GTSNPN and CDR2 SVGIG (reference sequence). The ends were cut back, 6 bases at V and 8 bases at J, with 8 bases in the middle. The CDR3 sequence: CACNRDSPLHF. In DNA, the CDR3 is TGTGCCTGTAACAGGGATTCACCCCTCCACTTT.

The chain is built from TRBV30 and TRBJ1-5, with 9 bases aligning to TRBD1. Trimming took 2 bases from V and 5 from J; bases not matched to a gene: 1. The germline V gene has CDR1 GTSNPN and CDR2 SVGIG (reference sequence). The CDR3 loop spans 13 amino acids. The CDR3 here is CAWSNRGHQPQHF. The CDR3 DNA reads TGTGCCTGGAGTAACAGGGGGCATCAGCCCCAGCATTTT.

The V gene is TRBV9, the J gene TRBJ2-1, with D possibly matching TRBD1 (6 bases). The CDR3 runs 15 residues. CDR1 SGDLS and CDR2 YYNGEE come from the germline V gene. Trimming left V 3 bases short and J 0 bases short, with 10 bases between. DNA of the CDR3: TGTGCCAGCAGCGCGGACAGAGCCTCCTACAATGAGCAGTTCTTC. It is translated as CASSADRASYNEQFF.

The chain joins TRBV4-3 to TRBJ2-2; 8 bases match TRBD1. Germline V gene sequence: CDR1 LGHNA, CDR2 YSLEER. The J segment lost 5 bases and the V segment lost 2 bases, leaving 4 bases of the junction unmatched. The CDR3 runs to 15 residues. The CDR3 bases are TGCGCCAGCAGCCAACAAGGACAGGGTACCGGGGAGCTGTTTTTT. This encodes CASSQQGQGTGELFF.

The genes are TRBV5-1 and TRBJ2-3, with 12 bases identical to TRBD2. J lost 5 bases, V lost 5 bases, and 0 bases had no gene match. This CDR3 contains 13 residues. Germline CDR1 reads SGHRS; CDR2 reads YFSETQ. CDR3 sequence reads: CASRGLAGDTQYF. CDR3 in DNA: TGCGCCAGCAGGGGACTAGCGGGAGATACGCAGTATTTT.

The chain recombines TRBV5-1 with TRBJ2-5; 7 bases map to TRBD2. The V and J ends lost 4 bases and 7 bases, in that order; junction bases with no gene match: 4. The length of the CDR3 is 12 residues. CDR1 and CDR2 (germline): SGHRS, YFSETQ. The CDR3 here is CASSPGRGTQYF. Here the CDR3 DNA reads TGCGCCAGCAGCCCAGGGAGGGGGACCCAGTACTTC.

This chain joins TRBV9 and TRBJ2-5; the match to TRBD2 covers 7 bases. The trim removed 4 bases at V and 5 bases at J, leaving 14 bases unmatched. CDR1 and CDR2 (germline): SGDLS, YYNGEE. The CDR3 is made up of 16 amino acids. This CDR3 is CASSPRGGRADETQYF. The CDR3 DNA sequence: TGTGCCAGCAGCCCCCGTGGAGGGAGGGCCGATGAGACCCAGTACTTC.

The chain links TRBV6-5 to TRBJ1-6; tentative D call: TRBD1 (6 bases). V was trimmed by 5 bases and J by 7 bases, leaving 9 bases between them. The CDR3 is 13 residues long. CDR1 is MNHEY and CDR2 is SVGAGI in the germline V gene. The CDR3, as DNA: TGTGCCAGCAGTAATCAGGGGAATTCACCCCTCCACTTT. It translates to CASSNQGNSPLHF.

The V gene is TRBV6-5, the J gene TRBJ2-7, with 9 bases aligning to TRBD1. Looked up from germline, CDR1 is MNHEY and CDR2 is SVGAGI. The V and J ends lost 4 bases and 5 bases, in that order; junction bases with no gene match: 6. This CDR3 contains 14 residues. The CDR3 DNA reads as TGTGCCAGCAGTTGGACAGGGGATATCGACGAGCAGTACTTC. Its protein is CASSWTGDIDEQYF.

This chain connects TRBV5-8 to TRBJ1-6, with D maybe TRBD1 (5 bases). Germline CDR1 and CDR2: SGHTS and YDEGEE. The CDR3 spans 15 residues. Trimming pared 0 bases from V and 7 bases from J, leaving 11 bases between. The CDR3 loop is CASSLAGDWNSPLHF. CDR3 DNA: TGTGCCAGCAGCTTGGCGGGGGATTGGAATTCACCCCTCCACTTT.

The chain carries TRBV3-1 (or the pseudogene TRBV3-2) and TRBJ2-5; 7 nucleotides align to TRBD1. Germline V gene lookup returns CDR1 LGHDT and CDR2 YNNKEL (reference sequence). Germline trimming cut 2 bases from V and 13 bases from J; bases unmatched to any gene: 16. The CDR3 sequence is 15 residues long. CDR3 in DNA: TGTGCCAGCAGCCAACGCCCTGACAGGGTTGGGGCTCCGTACTTC. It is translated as CASSQRPDRVGAPYF.

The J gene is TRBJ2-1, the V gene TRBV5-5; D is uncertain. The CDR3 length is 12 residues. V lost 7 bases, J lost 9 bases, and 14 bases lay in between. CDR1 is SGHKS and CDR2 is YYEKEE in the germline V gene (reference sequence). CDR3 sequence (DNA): TGTGCCAGCCGACTCGAACCATTTGAGCAGTTCTTC. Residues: CASRLEPFEQFF.

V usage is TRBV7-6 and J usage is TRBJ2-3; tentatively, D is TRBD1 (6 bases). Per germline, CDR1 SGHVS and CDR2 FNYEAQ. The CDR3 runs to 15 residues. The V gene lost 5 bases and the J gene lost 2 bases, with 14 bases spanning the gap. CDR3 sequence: CASSPNRDPTDTQYF. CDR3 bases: TGTGCCAGCAGCCCTAACAGGGATCCCACAGATACGCAGTATTTT.

The CDR3 DNA follows: TGTGCCACCAGTGATTCGGGGAATCGCTACACCTTC. This translates into CATSDSGNRYTF. The chain has TRBV24-1 and TRBJ1-2; D is unresolved. V lost 2 bases, J lost 9 bases, and 9 bases lay in between. Germline V gene lookup returns CDR1 KGHDR and CDR2 SFDVKD. This CDR3 contains 12 residues.

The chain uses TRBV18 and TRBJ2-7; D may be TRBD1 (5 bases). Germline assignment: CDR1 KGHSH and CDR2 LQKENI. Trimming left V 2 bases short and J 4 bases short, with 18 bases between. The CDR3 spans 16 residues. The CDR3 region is CASSPASGQGPYEQYF. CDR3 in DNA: TGTGCCAGCTCACCAGCTAGTGGCCAGGGCCCTTACGAGCAGTACTTC. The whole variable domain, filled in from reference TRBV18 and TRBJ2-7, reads NAGVMQNPRHLVRRRGQEARLRCSPMKGHSHVYWYRQLPEEGLKFMVYLQKENIIDESGMPKERFSAEFPKEGPSILRIQQVVRGDSAAYFCASSPASGQGPYEQYFGPGTRLTVT.